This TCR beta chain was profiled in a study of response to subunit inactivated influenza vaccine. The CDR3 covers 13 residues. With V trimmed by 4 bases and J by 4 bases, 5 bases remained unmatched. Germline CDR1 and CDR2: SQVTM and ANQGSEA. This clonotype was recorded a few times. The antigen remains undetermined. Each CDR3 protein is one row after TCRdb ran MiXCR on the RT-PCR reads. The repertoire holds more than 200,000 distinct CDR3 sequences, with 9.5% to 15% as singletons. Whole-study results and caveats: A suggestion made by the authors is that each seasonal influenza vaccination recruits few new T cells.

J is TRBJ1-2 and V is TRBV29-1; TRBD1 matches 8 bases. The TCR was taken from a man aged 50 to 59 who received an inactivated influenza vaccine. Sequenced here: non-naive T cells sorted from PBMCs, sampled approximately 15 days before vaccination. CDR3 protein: CSVVRQGSYGYTF. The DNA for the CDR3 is TGCAGCGTTGTTAGACAGGGGAGCTATGGCTACACCTTC.